This T cell receptor (beta chain) was captured in a study of blood T cell repertoires in COVID-19. Study in general: Two negative PCRs, clearance, or symptom resolution were required of recovered Cohort 3 donors. Researchers got acute and convalescent COVID-19 samples from the United States, Italy and Spain.

Repertoires were generated with immunoSEQ multiplex PCR, while TCRdb's copy carries only in-frame clones and drops some. The table lists roughly 200,000 clones, roughly 84% of them singletons. Recruits, aged roughly 18 to 95 years, lived in around 24 US areas. Assignment of participants to cohorts was predicated upon participant-reported clinical history. Trimming stripped 0 bases from V and 0 bases from J, with 7 bases between. The CDR3 runs to 15 residues. Germline V gene sequence: CDR1 SGHTS, CDR2 YDEGEE. The sample taken for sequencing was PBMCs or T cells enriched from blood (not recorded which). This clonotype was sampled from a man younger than 40 in a cohort exposed to, infected with or recovered from COVID-19 (not recorded which). The V gene is TRBV5-8, the J gene TRBJ1-3; D is unresolved. The CDR3 protein is CASSLGLYSGNTIYF. CDR3 DNA sequence: TGTGCCAGCAGCTTGGGACTTTACTCTGGAAACACCATATATTTT.